This T cell receptor (beta chain) was obtained from a study of shared clonotypes between healthy human individuals. The repertoire was sequenced with immunoSEQ multiplex PCR; TCRdb's copy has only in-frame clones and lacks some. Among a few million clones listed, approximately 96% were seen once. Germline assignment: CDR1 SNHLY and CDR2 FYNNEI. Trimming stripped 2 bases from V and 1 base from J, with 11 bases between. This CDR3 comprises 15 residues. Sequencing used naive CD4+ T cells sorted from blood. The subset is: CD45RA+ positively selected. The clonotype comes from a man aged 18 to 29 in good health. The rearrangement uses TRBV2 and TRBJ2-5; possibly TRBD1 for D (6 bases). CDR3 nucleotide sequence: TGTGCCAGCAGTGAACAATGGGGGCCCCAAGAGACCCAGTACTTC. Translating gives CASSEQWGPQETQYF.